These 24 T cell receptor beta chains were all obtained from the same sample, sequenced in a study of shared clonotypes between healthy human individuals. Sequenced by immunoSEQ multiplex PCR; TCRdb stores in-frame clones only, minus some. The sample contains roughly 2,000,000 clones, approximately 94% of which appear only once. Naive CD8 cells comprised CD45RO-negative, CCR7-positively selected cells, excluding terminally differentiated effector memory CD45RA+ cells. Sequencing input: naive CD8+ T cells sorted from blood. The receptors shown here come from a man younger than 35 in good health.

This clone has just one count. The CDR3 loop is CASSQPDGGSYEQYF. CDR3 nucleotide sequence: TGTGCCAGCAGCCAACCGGACGGGGGGTCGTACGAGCAGTACTTC. This rearrangement joins TRBV16 to TRBJ2-7; 7 bases line up with TRBD2. The CDR3 has 15 amino acids. Germline loops: CDR1 KGHSY, CDR2 FQNENV. Trimming cost V 2 bases and J 4 bases; bases outside gene matches: 8.

This chain uses TRBV4-3 with TRBJ1-5; D gene uncertain. Trimming removed 6 bases from V and 6 bases from J, with 15 bases in between. The CDR3 runs 14 residues. Germline CDR1 is LGHNA and CDR2 is YSLEER. In nucleotides, the CDR3 is TGCGCCAGCAGTCTCTACAAAGCGGGTCAGCCCCAGCATTTT. Protein: CASSLYKAGQPQHF.

The chain carries TRBV4-3 and TRBJ2-7, with TRBD1 identical over 10 bases. V shed 1 base, J shed 3 bases, and the junction held 3 bases outside the gene matches. The germline V gene has CDR1 LGHNA and CDR2 YSLEER. The CDR3 extends over 15 amino acids. In DNA, the CDR3 is TGCGCCAGCAGCCAAGGCAGGACAGGGGGCTACGAGCAGTACTTC. Translated: CASSQGRTGGYEQYF.

This chain links TRBV6-5 with TRBJ2-7, with no clear D. Germline V gene data show CDR1 as MNHEY and CDR2 as SVGAGI. The CDR3 loop spans 13 amino acids. Deletions cut 0 bases from V and 7 bases from J, with 10 bases between. CDR3 DNA: TGTGCCAGCAGTTACTCCCCTAGTTCGGAGCAGTACTTC. Residues: CASSYSPSSEQYF.

Only a few counts were recorded for this clone. This sample also contains other DNA sequences that code for the same CDR3. The V gene is TRBV30, the J gene TRBJ1-4; D is uncertain. The CDR3 length is 11 residues. CDR1 is GTSNPN, CDR2 SVGIG, per germline (reference sequence). V lost 2 bases to trimming and J lost 4 bases, with 2 bases between them. The CDR3 region is CAWSYNEKLFF. DNA of the CDR3: TGTGCCTGGAGTTATAATGAAAAACTGTTTTTT. The entire variable domain, with the rest obtained from reference TRBV30 and TRBJ1-4, is as follows: SQTIHQWPATLVQPVGSPLSLECTVEGTSNPNLYWYRQAAGRGLQLLFYSVGIGQISSEVPQNLSASRPQDRQFILSSKKLLLSDSGFYLCAWSYNEKLFFGSGTQLSVL.

Comments on this clone: The sample contains more than one DNA sequence encoding this CDR3. The rearrangement links TRBV6-5 to TRBJ2-7, with D perhaps matching TRBD2 (6 bases). The CDR3 has 14 amino acids. The V and J ends lost 0 bases and 7 bases respectively, with 13 bases between them. From germline, CDR1 is MNHEY and CDR2 SVGAGI. Here the CDR3 DNA reads TGTGCCAGCAGTTACTCTGGCCTAGCGAATGAGCAGTACTTC. The encoded protein is CASSYSGLANEQYF.

This chain links TRBV11-2 with TRBJ1-6, with D perhaps TRBD1 (6 bases). Germline lookup yields CDR1 SGHAT and CDR2 FQNNGV. V lost 6 bases and J 7 bases, leaving 16 bases between the germline ends. CDR3 size: 15 residues. The CDR3 DNA follows: TGTGCCAGCAGACTACTGACAGGTGGAAATTCACCCCTCCACTTT. Its protein product is CASRLLTGGNSPLHF. The full variable domain, in which reference TRBV11-2 and TRBJ1-6 provide the parts outside the CDR3, is EAGVAQSPRYKIIEKRQSVAFWCNPISGHATLYWYQQILGQGPKLLIQFQNNGVVDDSQLPKDRFSAERLKGVDSTLKIQPAKLEDSAVYLCASRLLTGGNSPLHFGNGTRLTVT.

The V gene is TRBV7-9, the J gene TRBJ2-2; D not certain. There are 13 residues in the CDR3. Germline loops: CDR1 SEHNR, CDR2 FQNEAQ (reference sequence). The V end was cut by 3 bases, the J end by 4 bases, with 6 bases between. CDR3 DNA: TGTGCCAGCAGCTTCACAGTCACCGGGGAGCTGTTTTTT. It translates to CASSFTVTGELFF.

The chain links TRBV13 to TRBJ1-2; 11 bases are shared with TRBD1. Unmatched junction bases numbered 6, after V lost 5 bases and J lost 1 base. Germline CDR1 PRHDT, CDR2 FYEKMQ (reference sequence). The CDR3 loop spans 16 amino acids. The CDR3 loop reads CASSPLGQGVNYGYTF. CDR3 DNA sequence: TGTGCCAGCAGCCCCCTGGGACAGGGGGTTAACTATGGCTACACCTTC.

The chain links TRBV6-4 to TRBJ2-1; TRBD2 matches at 12 bases. Losses at the gene ends were 6 bases for V and 8 bases for J; bases not matched to a gene: 8. Germline-derived CDR1 and CDR2 are MRHNA and SNTAGT. CDR3 length equals 15 residues. The CDR3 DNA reads TGTGCCAGCAGCCTCTTGACTAGCGGGAGAGATGAGCAGTTCTTC. Protein: CASSLLTSGRDEQFF.

This rearrangement joins TRBV6-6 to TRBJ2-7, with 11 bases fitting TRBD2. CDR1 is MNHNY, CDR2 SVGAGI, per germline (reference sequence). The junction had 5 bases not matched to a gene; V was cut back by 2 bases and J by 2 bases. The CDR3 has 16 amino acids. CDR3 DNA sequence: TGTGCCAGCAGTTACCTACTAGCGGGGGACGCCTACGAGCAGTACTTC. Protein sequence: CASSYLLAGDAYEQYF.

The rearrangement links TRBV5-6 to TRBJ2-7; 8 nucleotides match TRBD1. The V gene's germline CDR1 is SGHDT and CDR2 YYEEEE. The CDR3 contains 15 residues. Unmatched junction bases numbered 5, after V lost 0 bases and J lost 3 bases. In DNA, the CDR3 is TGTGCCAGCAGCTTGGGCGGACAGGGTTTCTACGAGCAGTACTTC. Amino acid sequence: CASSLGGQGFYEQYF.

As for this clone: The sample holds other DNA sequences that translate to the same CDR3. V usage is TRBV6-5 and J usage is TRBJ2-7; 7 bases align to TRBD2. The J segment lost 3 bases and the V segment lost 2 bases, leaving 1 base of the junction unmatched. Germline values: CDR1 MNHEY, CDR2 SVGAGI. The length of the CDR3 is 13 residues. CDR3 region: CASSYGGSYEQYF. The DNA of the CDR3 is TGTGCCAGCAGTTACGGCGGGAGCTACGAGCAGTACTTC.

The chain uses TRBV9 and TRBJ2-3; maybe TRBD2 (5 bases). The CDR3 spans 16 residues. Germline V gives CDR1 SGDLS, CDR2 YYNGEE. Trimming removed 4 bases from V and 0 bases from J, with 15 bases in between. The CDR3 DNA is TGTGCCAGCAGCCGAACCGAGCGGTCTAGCACAGATACGCAGTATTTT. This codes for CASSRTERSSTDTQYF.

V gene TRBV4-1 combines with J gene TRBJ1-1; 7 bases fit TRBD1. This CDR3 contains 14 residues. After removal of 3 bases from V and 11 bases from J, the junction contained 12 bases not matched to a gene. Per germline, CDR1 MGHRA and CDR2 YSYEKL. The CDR3 nucleotides are TGCGCCAGCAGCCAGGCTGGGACAGCTCTTGAGGCTTTCTTT. Amino acid sequence: CASSQAGTALEAFF.

This chain joins TRBV7-9 and TRBJ1-1; D gene uncertain. CDR1 and CDR2 from the germline V gene are SEHNR and FQNEAQ (reference sequence). Deletions cut 2 bases from V and 6 bases from J, with 10 bases between. The CDR3 runs 13 residues. CDR3 DNA: TGTGCCAGCAGCTTATATGGAATCGCTGAAGCTTTCTTT. This codes for CASSLYGIAEAFF.

The gene calls are TRBV4-1 and TRBJ2-7; TRBD2 aligns across 8 bases. After removal of 4 bases from V and 0 bases from J, the junction contained 8 bases not matched to a gene. Germline V gives CDR1 MGHRA, CDR2 YSYEKL. The CDR3 spans 16 residues. CDR3 protein: CASSPTSAGGSYEQYF. The DNA for the CDR3 is TGCGCCAGCAGCCCGACTAGCGCAGGAGGCTCCTACGAGCAGTACTTC.

The V gene is TRBV27, the J gene TRBJ2-2; tentative D call: TRBD2 (6 bases). V shed 4 bases and J shed 10 bases, with 10 bases lying between them. CDR3 size: 12 residues. CDR1 and CDR2 (germline): MNHEY, SMNVEV (reference sequence). CDR3 loop: CASSSGGKELFF. Here the CDR3 DNA reads TGTGCCAGCAGTTCCGGGGGTAAGGAGCTGTTTTTT.

The chain is built from TRBV4-1 and TRBJ2-7; 11 nucleotides align to TRBD1. CDR1 is MGHRA and CDR2 is YSYEKL in the germline V gene. Trimming cost V 4 bases and J 4 bases; bases outside gene matches: 6. CDR3 length: 15 residues. The CDR3 loop reads CASSLIGTGGYEQYF. CDR3 nucleotides: TGCGCCAGCAGCCTAATCGGGACAGGGGGGTACGAGCAGTACTTC.

This clone was seen just once. V is TRBV7-9 and J is TRBJ2-2, with 9 bases fitting TRBD2. Germline V lookup: CDR1 SEHNR, CDR2 FQNEAQ (reference sequence). The CDR3 runs 16 residues. Germline trimming cut 0 bases from V and 6 bases from J; bases unmatched to any gene: 5. Here the CDR3 reads CASSLAPAGGAGELFF. The CDR3 DNA sequence: TGTGCCAGCAGCTTAGCGCCAGCGGGAGGAGCCGGGGAGCTGTTTTTT.

The rearrangement joins TRBV14 to TRBJ2-7; 8 nucleotides agree with TRBD2. The CDR3 totals 15 residues. The germline CDR1 and CDR2 sequences are SGHDN and FVKESK. Trimming at V came to 0 bases and at J to 6 bases, leaving 7 bases not matched to a gene. DNA for the CDR3: TGTGCCAGCAGCCAAGAATCCAGCGGGAGTCCCGAGCAGTACTTC. Residues: CASSQESSGSPEQYF.

V gene TRBV7-9 combines with J gene TRBJ2-3; D not resolved. The CDR3 is 13 amino acids. V lost 5 bases, J lost 5 bases, and 11 bases lay in between. In germline, CDR1 is SEHNR, CDR2 FQNEAQ (reference sequence). CDR3 region: CASSPPGEDTQYF. CDR3 bases: TGTGCCAGCAGCCCCCCGGGCGAAGATACGCAGTATTTT.

The J gene is TRBJ2-7, the V gene TRBV27; 8 nucleotides line up with TRBD2. The CDR3 loop spans 15 amino acids. CDR1 and CDR2 from the germline V gene are MNHEY and SMNVEV (reference sequence). The V and J ends lost 4 bases and 3 bases, in that order; junction bases with no gene match: 8. The CDR3 here is CASSSLAGGYYEQYF. The DNA for the CDR3 is TGTGCCAGCAGTTCCCTAGCGGGCGGGTACTACGAGCAGTACTTC.

As for this clone: One junction end does not reproduce the germline sequence, and a read error may be involved. The chain joins TRBV29-1 to TRBJ1-2; 7 bases agree with TRBD1. The length of the CDR3 is 17 residues. CDR1 is SQVTM and CDR2 is ANQGSEA in the germline V gene. Here the CDR3 DNA reads TGCAGTGTTGCACCCGGGACAGCGCGTTTTTTGGGCTATGGCTACACCTTC. As protein: CSVAPGTARFLGYGYTF.